The 10 T cell receptor beta chains below all came from one sample that was sequenced in a study of post-analysis software for immune sequencing data. These receptors have no known antigen. Built from TCR beta cDNA, the libraries had unique molecular identifiers in them. TCRdb analysed the PCR reads with MiXCR anew, one entry per CDR3 protein. The sample has hundreds of thousands of distinct CDR3 sequences, around 40% seen once; the top ten hold 9.5% to 13%. Regarding the study as a whole: The study found TRBV5-6, TRBV5-1 and TRBV20-1 among five TRBV segments more frequent in patients than controls.

Sequencing input: blood. Source of these receptors: a girl between 10 and 17 years old with multiple sclerosis.

The chain combines TRBV5-1 with TRBJ2-7, with 11 bases aligning to TRBD1. Germline V gene lookup returns CDR1 SGHRS and CDR2 YFSETQ. After removal of 4 bases from V and 3 bases from J, the junction contained 6 bases not matched to a gene. This CDR3 contains 15 residues. The CDR3 reads CASSDPGQGDYEQYF. CDR3 coding DNA: TGCGCCAGCAGCGACCCGGGACAGGGGGACTACGAGCAGTACTTC.

This sequence joins TRBV2 and TRBJ2-7, with TRBD1 as a possible D gene (5 bases). The CDR3 totals 14 residues. In germline, CDR1 is SNHLY, CDR2 FYNNEI. Trimming shortened V by 4 bases and J by 0 bases, and 10 bases separated the two germline ends. CDR3 DNA sequence: TGTGCCAGCAGTGCTACCAGGGCCTCCTACGAGCAGTACTTC. Its protein is CASSATRASYEQYF.

The chain carries TRBV20-1 and TRBJ1-1, with 9 positions matching TRBD1. CDR1 and CDR2 (germline): DFQATT, SNEGSKA (reference sequence). V was pared by 1 base and J by 1 base, with 13 bases of the junction left unmatched. The CDR3 length is 18 residues. The CDR3 DNA is TGCAGTGCTAGAGTTGCGGGACAGGGAGAAGCCAAGAACACTGAAGCTTTCTTT. It yields the protein CSARVAGQGEAKNTEAFF.

This clonotype showed up just a few times. The chain is built from TRBV5-5 and TRBJ2-5; tentatively, D is TRBD2 (5 bases). Germline CDR1 reads SGHKS; CDR2 reads YYEKEE (reference sequence). Trimming removed 3 bases from V and 2 bases from J, with 14 bases in between. CDR3 length: 15 residues. The CDR3 protein is CASSSPNGGQETQYF. As DNA, the CDR3 is TGTGCCAGCAGCTCCCCTAATGGAGGACAAGAGACCCAGTACTTC.

In this sample, this clonotype turned up a few times. CDR3 sequence reads: CASSLETGSNTEAFF. The DNA for the CDR3 is TGCGCCAGCAGCTTGGAGACAGGGTCGAACACTGAAGCTTTCTTT. The V and J genes are TRBV5-1 and TRBJ1-1; TRBD1 matches 7 bases. The germline V gene encodes CDR1 SGHRS and CDR2 YFSETQ. The CDR3 is 15 residues long. V lost 0 bases and J lost 1; bases outside the gene matches: 3.

The chain is built from TRBV9 and TRBJ2-5; the D gene is possibly TRBD2 (5 bases). The J call may be mistaken, given a closer DNA end match to TRBJ2-7. Per germline, CDR1 SGDLS and CDR2 YYNGEE. The CDR3 is 15 residues long. In DNA form, the CDR3 reads TGTGCCAGCAGCGTAGGGTGGGAGACCGGATACGAGCAGTACTTC. It codes for CASSVGWETGYEQYF.

This chain connects TRBV7-2 to TRBJ2-7, with no clear D. The germline V and J ends were trimmed by 4 bases and 3 bases, with 16 bases remaining between them. The CDR3 sequence is 15 residues long. Germline values: CDR1 SGHTA, CDR2 FQGNSA. The CDR3 DNA is TGTGCCAGCAGCTCGGTGGTAGGCGGAGTCTACGAGCAGTACTTC. Its protein product is CASSSVVGGVYEQYF.

The V gene is TRBV18, the J gene TRBJ2-5; 9 bases agree with TRBD1. Trimming cost V 6 bases and J 5 bases; bases outside gene matches: 10. The V gene's germline CDR1 is KGHSH and CDR2 LQKENI. The CDR3 length is 15 residues. CDR3 sequence: CASSPRTGERETQYF. CDR3 sequence (DNA): TGTGCCAGCTCTCCCCGGACAGGGGAACGGGAGACCCAGTACTTC. The full variable domain, in which reference TRBV18 and TRBJ2-5 provide the parts outside the CDR3, is NAGVMQNPRHLVRRRGQEARLRCSPMKGHSHVYWYRQLPEEGLKFMVYLQKENIIDESGMPKERFSAEFPKEGPSILRIQQVVRGDSAAYFCASSPRTGERETQYFGPGTRLLVL.

A few counts support this clonotype. The rearrangement uses TRBV27 and TRBJ2-5; possibly TRBD1 for D (5 bases). Trimming pared 5 bases from V and 0 bases from J, leaving 7 bases between. CDR1 and CDR2 from the germline V gene are MNHEY and SMNVEV (reference sequence). The CDR3 totals 13 residues. CDR3 region: CASSPQDQETQYF. In DNA, the CDR3 is TGTGCCAGCAGTCCACAGGACCAAGAGACCCAGTACTTC.

The CDR3 reads CASSGQAGSTEAFF. CDR3 nucleotides: TGTGCCAGCAGTGGACAGGCTGGATCCACTGAAGCTTTCTTT. The V and J genes are TRBV6-6 and TRBJ1-1, with 7 bases fitting TRBD1. CDR3 length: 14 residues. Per the germline V gene, CDR1 is MNHNY and CDR2 is SVGAGI (reference sequence). V lost 5 bases and J lost 4; bases outside the gene matches: 7.